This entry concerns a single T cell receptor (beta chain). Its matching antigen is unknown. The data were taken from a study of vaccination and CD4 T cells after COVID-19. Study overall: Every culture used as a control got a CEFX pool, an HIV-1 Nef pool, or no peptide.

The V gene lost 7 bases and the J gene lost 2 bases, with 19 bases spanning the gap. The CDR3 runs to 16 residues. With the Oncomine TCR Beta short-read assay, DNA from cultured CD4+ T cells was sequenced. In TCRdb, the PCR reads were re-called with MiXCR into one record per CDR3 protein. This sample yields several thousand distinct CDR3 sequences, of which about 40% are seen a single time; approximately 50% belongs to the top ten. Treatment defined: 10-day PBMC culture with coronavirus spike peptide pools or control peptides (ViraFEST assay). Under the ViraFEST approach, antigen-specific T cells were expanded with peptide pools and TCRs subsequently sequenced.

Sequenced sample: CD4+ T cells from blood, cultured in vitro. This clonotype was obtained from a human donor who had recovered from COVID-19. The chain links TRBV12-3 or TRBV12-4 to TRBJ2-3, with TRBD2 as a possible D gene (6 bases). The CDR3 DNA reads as TGTGCCAGCACCCCAGCGCGGGACGCCCCCACAGATACGCAGTATTTT. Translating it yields CASTPARDAPTDTQYF.